This T cell receptor beta chain derives from a study of CD8 T cells in ankylosing spondylitis. Study results and limitations: Roughly eight highly homologous variants made up a TCR beta motif that seemed to typify ankylosing spondylitis blood. Within peripheral blood, clones linked to disease were CD8+ and relatively rare.

This clonotype turned up a few times. Antigen: not known. Making the TCR beta libraries involved quantitative 5'-RACE with molecular barcodes. TCRdb re-analysed the 5' RACE reads in MiXCR, keeping a single row per CDR3 protein. This repertoire shows approximately 440,000 distinct CDR3 sequences, 17% found once; its top ten account for 1%. V lost 3 bases and J lost 2, with 13 bases in between. This CDR3 is built from 15 residues. This rearrangement joins TRBV12-3 or TRBV12-4 to TRBJ2-5, with D maybe TRBD2 (7 bases). The sequence derives from a male donor with ankylosing spondylitis. Material for sequencing was blood, either unsorted or a sorted T cell fraction (not recorded which). CDR3 loop: CASSFGGGGQETQYF. The CDR3 DNA is TGTGCCAGCAGTTTTGGCGGGGGCGGGCAAGAGACCCAGTACTTC.